This TCR beta chain comes out of a study of PD-1 blockade in classical Hodgkin lymphoma. Measured with immunoSEQ multiplex PCR; TCRdb has only the in-frame clones, and not every one. The data hold around 46,000 clones, with over 60% observed a single time. Per germline, CDR1 SGHRS and CDR2 YFSETQ. V was shortened by 4 bases and J by 4 bases, with 13 bases between the two germline ends. The CDR3 extends over 14 amino acids. Every single patient, without exception, relapsed after autologous stem cell transplantation, and brentuximab vedotin exposure varied. The source was peripheral blood mononuclear cells (PBMCs), collected before the second cycle of nivolumab. The chain carries TRBV5-1 and TRBJ2-3; D tentatively reads TRBD1 or TRBD2 (7 bases each). The sequence came from a human donor with classical Hodgkin lymphoma. The DNA for the CDR3 is TGCGCCAGCAGCCCCCAGGGGGGGGCAGATACGCAGTATTTT. This sequence encodes CASSPQGGADTQYF.